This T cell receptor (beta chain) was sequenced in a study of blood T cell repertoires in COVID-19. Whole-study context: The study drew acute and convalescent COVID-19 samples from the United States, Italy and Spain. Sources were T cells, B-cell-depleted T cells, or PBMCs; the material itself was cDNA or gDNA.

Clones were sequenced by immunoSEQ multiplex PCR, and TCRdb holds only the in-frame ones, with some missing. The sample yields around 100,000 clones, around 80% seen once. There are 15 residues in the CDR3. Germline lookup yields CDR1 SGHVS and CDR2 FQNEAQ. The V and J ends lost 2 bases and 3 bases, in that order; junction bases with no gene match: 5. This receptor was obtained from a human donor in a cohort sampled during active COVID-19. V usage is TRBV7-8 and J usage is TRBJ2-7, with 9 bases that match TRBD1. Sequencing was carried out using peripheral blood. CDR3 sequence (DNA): TGTGCCAGCAGCTTACAGGGGACAGGGCTCTACGAGCAGTACTTC. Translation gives CASSLQGTGLYEQYF.